The T cell receptor (beta chain) described here comes from a study of blood T cell repertoires in COVID-19. Study in general: Acute and convalescent COVID-19 specimens originated in the United States, Italy and Spain.

In the original workflow: Estimation of nucleated cell counts was performed using reference gene primer amplification. Libraries were prepared by immunoSEQ multiplex PCR; TCRdb keeps only in-frame clonotypes and omits some of them. That table supplies the V and J calls and clone size; D and trimming were determined from the DNA. The sample includes fewer than 200,000 clones, around 86% seen only once; the top ten take more than 7.5%. The CDR3 has 13 residues. Trimming took off 4 bases at V and 4 bases at J, with 12 bases between the two ends. CDR1 SGHRS and CDR2 YFSETQ come from the germline V gene. This chain uses TRBV5-1 with TRBJ2-7; D may be TRBD2 (6 bases). This sequence originates from a man aged 45-65 years with active or convalescent COVID-19. Sequencing was performed on peripheral blood. The CDR3 DNA reads as TGCGCCAGCAGCCTACGACTAGAATACGAGCAGTACTTC. As protein: CASSLRLEYEQYF.